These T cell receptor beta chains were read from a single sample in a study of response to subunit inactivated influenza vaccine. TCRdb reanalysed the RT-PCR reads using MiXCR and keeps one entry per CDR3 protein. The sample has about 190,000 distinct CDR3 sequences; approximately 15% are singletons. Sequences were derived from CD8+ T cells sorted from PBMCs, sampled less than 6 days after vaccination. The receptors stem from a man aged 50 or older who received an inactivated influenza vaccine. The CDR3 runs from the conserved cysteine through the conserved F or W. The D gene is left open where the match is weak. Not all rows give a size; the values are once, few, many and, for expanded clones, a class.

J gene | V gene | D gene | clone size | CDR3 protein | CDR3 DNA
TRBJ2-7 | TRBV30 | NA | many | CAWSVLGTTEQYF | TGTGCCTGGAGTGTACTGGGAACAACCGAGCAGTACTTC
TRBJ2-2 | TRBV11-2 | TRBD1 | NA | CASSLGTGTGGYTGELFF | TGTGCCAGCAGCTTAGGAACCGGGACAGGGGGATACACCGGGGAGCTGTTTTTT
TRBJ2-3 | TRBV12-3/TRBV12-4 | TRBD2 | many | CASRGLAGTDTQYF | TGTGCCAGCAGAGGACTAGCGGGCACAGATACGCAGTATTTT
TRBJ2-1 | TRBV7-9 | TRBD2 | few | CASSFRGLAGVYNEQFF | TGTGCCAGCAGTTTTAGGGGACTAGCGGGGGTTTACAATGAGCAGTTCTTC
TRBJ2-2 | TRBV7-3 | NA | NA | CASSFGFSNTGELFF | TGTGCCAGCAGCTTCGGATTCTCGAACACCGGGGAGCTGTTTTTT
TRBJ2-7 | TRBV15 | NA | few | CATSRGKMTGFNEQYF | TGTGCCACCAGCAGAGGCAAGATGACTGGGTTCAACGAGCAGTACTTC
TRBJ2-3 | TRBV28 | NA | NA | CATSLLGESTDTQYF | TGTGCCACCTCACTTCTTGGGGAATCGACAGATACGCAGTATTTT
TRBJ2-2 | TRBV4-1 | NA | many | CASSPYTGELFF | TGCGCCAGCAGCCCATACACCGGGGAGCTGTTTTTT
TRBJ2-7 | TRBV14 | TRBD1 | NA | CASSQDRGFNEQYF | TGTGCCAGCAGCCAAGACAGGGGGTTCAACGAGCAGTACTTC
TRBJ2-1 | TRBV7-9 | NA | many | CASSLTVSGTYNEQFF | TGTGCCAGCAGCTTAACGGTTAGCGGAACCTACAATGAGCAGTTCTTC
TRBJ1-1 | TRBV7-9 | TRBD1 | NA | CVDVGEGAANTEAFF | TGTGTGGATGTGGGAGAGGGGGCGGCCAACACTGAAGCTTTCTTT
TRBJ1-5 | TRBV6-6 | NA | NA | CASASGPQHF | TGTGCCAGCGCCTCCGGGCCCCAGCATTTT
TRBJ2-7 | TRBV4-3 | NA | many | CASSRGRHGYEQYF | TGCGCCAGCAGTCGCGGACGTCACGGATACGAGCAGTACTTC
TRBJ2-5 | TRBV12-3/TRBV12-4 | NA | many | CASSGGTVQETQYF | TGTGCCAGCAGTGGCGGGACGGTCCAAGAGACCCAGTACTTC
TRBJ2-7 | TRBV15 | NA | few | CATSSGRYEQYF | TGTGCCACCAGCAGCGGGCGATACGAGCAGTACTTC
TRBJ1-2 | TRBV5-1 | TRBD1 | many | CASSFGGTAYGYTF | TGCGCCAGCAGCTTTGGCGGGACAGCATATGGCTACACCTTC
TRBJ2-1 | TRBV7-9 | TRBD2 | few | CASSLAREAVEQFF | TGTGCCAGCAGCTTAGCGCGGGAGGCCGTTGAGCAGTTCTTC
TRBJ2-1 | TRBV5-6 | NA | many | CASSFLAVEQFF | TGTGCCAGCAGCTTTCTAGCTGTTGAGCAGTTCTTC
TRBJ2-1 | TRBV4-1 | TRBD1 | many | CASSLRDRGYNEQFF | TGCGCCAGCAGCCTCCGGGACAGGGGATACAATGAGCAGTTCTTC
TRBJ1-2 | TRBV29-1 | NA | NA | CSVRLRGGYTF | TGCAGCGTCCGACTCCGGGGTGGCTACACCTTC
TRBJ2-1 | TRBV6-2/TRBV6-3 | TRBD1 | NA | CASSHDRGVYNEQFF | TGTGCCAGCAGTCATGACAGGGGGGTCTACAATGAGCAGTTCTTC
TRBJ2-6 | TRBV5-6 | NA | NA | CASSLGSGGNGANVLTF | TGTGCCAGCAGCTTAGGTTCAGGGGGGAATGGGGCCAACGTCCTGACTTTC
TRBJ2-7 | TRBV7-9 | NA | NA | CASSPTSGAVYEQYF | TGTGCCAGCAGCCCCACGTCCGGGGCGGTATACGAGCAGTACTTC
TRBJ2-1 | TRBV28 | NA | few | CASGFNGGYNEQFF | TGTGCCAGCGGCTTCAACGGGGGCTACAATGAGCAGTTCTTC
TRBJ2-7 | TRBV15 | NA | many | CATSRDGLAREQYF | TGTGCCACCAGCAGAGATGGGCTAGCCCGAGAGCAGTACTTC
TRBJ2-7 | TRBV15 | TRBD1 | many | CATSRGTGGKGEQYF | TGTGCCACCAGCAGAGGGACAGGGGGAAAGGGGGAGCAGTACTTC
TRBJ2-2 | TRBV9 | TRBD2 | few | CASTAGGPTGELFF | TGTGCCAGCACAGCGGGAGGGCCCACCGGGGAGCTGTTTTTT
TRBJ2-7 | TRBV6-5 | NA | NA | CASSYSVQGPWEQYF | TGTGCCAGCAGTTACTCGGTTCAGGGACCTTGGGAGCAGTACTTC
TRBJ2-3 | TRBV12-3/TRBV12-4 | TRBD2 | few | CASSLWLAGNTQYF | TGTGCCAGCAGTTTGTGGCTAGCGGGGAACACGCAGTATTTT
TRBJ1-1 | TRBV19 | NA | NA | CASSITVNTEAFF | TGTGCCAGTAGTATCACTGTGAACACTGAAGCTTTCTTT
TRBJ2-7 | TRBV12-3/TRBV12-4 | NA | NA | CASSLAGARYEQYF | TGTGCCAGCAGTTTAGCGGGGGCCCGCTACGAGCAGTACTTC
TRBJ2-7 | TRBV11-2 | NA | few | CASSLSEVAFRGEQYF | TGTGCCAGCAGCTTGTCGGAGGTGGCCTTTCGGGGCGAGCAGTACTTC
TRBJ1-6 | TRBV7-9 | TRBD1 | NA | CASSFYRGGNSPLHF | TGTGCCAGCAGCTTTTACAGGGGCGGGAATTCACCCCTCCACTTT
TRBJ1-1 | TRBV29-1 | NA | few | CSADLGTGNTEAFF | TGCAGCGCCGACCTTGGGACGGGGAACACTGAAGCTTTCTTT
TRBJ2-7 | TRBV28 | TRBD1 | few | CASSLDRVLEQYF | TGTGCCAGCAGTTTAGACAGGGTCCTCGAGCAGTACTTC
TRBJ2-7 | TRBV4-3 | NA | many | CASSQERGSEQYF | TGCGCCAGCAGCCAAGAGAGGGGGAGCGAGCAGTACTTC
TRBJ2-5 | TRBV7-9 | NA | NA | CASTSPRQETQYF | TGTGCCAGCACCTCTCCCAGGCAAGAGACCCAGTACTTC
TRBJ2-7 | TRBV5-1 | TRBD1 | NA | CASSSIGTGSYEQYF | TGCGCCAGCAGCTCCATCGGGACAGGGTCCTACGAGCAGTACTTC
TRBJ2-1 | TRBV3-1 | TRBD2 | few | CASSHNHASGRGNEQFF | TGTGCCAGCAGCCACAACCATGCTAGCGGGAGGGGAAATGAGCAGTTCTTC
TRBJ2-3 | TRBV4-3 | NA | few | CASSQGSGERGDTQYF | TGCGCCAGCAGCCAAGGTAGTGGAGAAAGAGGAGATACGCAGTATTTT
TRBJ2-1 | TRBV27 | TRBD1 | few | CASSLLGTGVYNEQFF | TGTGCCAGCAGTTTATTGGGGACAGGGGTTTACAATGAGCAGTTCTTC
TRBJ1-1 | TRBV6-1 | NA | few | CASSENSPEAFF | TGTGCCAGCAGTGAAAATAGTCCTGAAGCTTTCTTT
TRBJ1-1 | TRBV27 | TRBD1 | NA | CASSWGQGYGTEAFF | TGTGCCAGCAGTTGGGGACAGGGGTACGGCACTGAAGCTTTCTTT
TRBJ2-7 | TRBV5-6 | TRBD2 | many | CASSTGLANSYEQYF | TGTGCCAGCAGCACGGGACTAGCAAACTCCTACGAGCAGTACTTC
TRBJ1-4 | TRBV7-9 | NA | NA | CASSSDLSPGGEKLFF | TGTGCCAGCAGCTCGGACCTATCCCCGGGAGGGGAAAAACTGTTTTTT
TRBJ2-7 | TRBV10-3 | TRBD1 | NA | CAISQGQGAAYEQYF | TGTGCCATCAGCCAAGGACAGGGGGCCGCCTACGAGCAGTACTTC
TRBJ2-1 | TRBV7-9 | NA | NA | CASSPGSRKPNNEQFF | TGTGCCAGCAGCCCCGGTTCAAGGAAACCGAACAATGAGCAGTTCTTC
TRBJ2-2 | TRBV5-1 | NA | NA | CASSLTQSGPELFF | TGCGCCAGCAGCTTGACCCAGAGCGGGCCGGAGCTGTTTTTT
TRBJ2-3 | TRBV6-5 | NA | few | CASSHGWDTQYF | TGTGCCAGCAGCCACGGCTGGGATACGCAGTATTTT
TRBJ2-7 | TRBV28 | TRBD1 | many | CASSLGDREVYEQYF | TGTGCCAGCAGTTTAGGGGACAGGGAGGTCTACGAGCAGTACTTC
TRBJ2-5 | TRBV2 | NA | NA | CASRAQEAQYF | TGTGCCAGCAGGGCCCAAGAGGCCCAGTACTTC
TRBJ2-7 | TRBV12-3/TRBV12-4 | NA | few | CASSPGGPAYEQYF | TGTGCCAGCAGTCCCGGGGGGCCTGCCTACGAGCAGTACTTC
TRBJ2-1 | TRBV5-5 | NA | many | CASSSSASSYNEQFF | TGTGCCAGCTCCAGTAGCGCCAGCTCCTACAATGAGCAGTTCTTC
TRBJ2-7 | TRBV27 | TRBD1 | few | CASRIQGHSYEQYF | TGTGCCAGCAGAATACAGGGGCACTCCTACGAGCAGTACTTC